The sequence of this T cell receptor (beta chain) was determined in a study of blood T cells in healthy people across ages. This clonotype has ten or more counts. What it binds is unknown. Next came a second PCR, run for about 7 to 12 cycles, which used a sample-barcoded 5' primer along with a J-beta primer mix. TCRdb reprocessed the 5' RACE reads via MiXCR and lists one record per CDR3 protein. The sample shows more than 900,000 distinct CDR3 sequences, roughly 28% of them seen only once. Germline V gives CDR1 SGHTA, CDR2 FQGNSA. This CDR3 spans 17 amino acids. V was clipped by 2 bases and J by 0 bases, with 17 bases between them. Extraction of total RNA produced a minimum of 5 micrograms from each sample. Study-wide results and limits: Donor CMV infection status was unknown, possibly confounding age-related changes in expanded clonotypes.

These data are also associated with another study on T cells of mothers and their children. That source adds: The donor cohort consisted of a few healthy Caucasian mothers and their six children. Added by the second PCR's M1S primer were sample barcodes and 2-4 random nucleotides.

This clonotype originated in a woman in her thirties or forties in good health. The chain employs TRBV7-2 and TRBJ2-7; D is unresolved. The specimen was blood. CDR3 loop: CASSLTAAITLSYEQYF. DNA of the CDR3: TGTGCCAGCAGCTTAACGGCGGCAATAACCCTCTCCTACGAGCAGTACTTC.